The 15 T cell receptor beta chains below all came from one sample that was sequenced in a study of T-cell memory formation after mild COVID-19. TCRdb passed the 5' RACE reads through MiXCR, listing each CDR3 protein once. The sample holds about 620,000 distinct CDR3 sequences, more than 15% seen once. Sequencing was done on a sample of PBMCs or a T cell subset sorted from them (not recorded which). Every receptor here comes from an adult woman who had mild COVID-19 (a few samples of this study predate the infection). Cell type and time point are not known.

This clonotype appeared a few times. The J gene is TRBJ2-1, the V gene TRBV20-1; 8 nucleotides align to TRBD1. Germline loops: CDR1 DFQATT, CDR2 SNEGSKA (reference sequence). The CDR3 contains 11 residues. The ends lost 2 bases at V and 14 bases at J; junction bases unmatched: 5. The CDR3 region is CSARLGQGEFF. The CDR3 DNA is TGCAGTGCTAGACTTGGACAGGGAGAGTTCTTC.

The chain joins TRBV14 to TRBJ2-6; TRBD1 aligns across 11 bases. Germline CDR1 reads SGHDN; CDR2 reads FVKESK. The trim removed 6 bases at V and 3 bases at J, leaving 10 bases unmatched. This CDR3 comprises 18 residues. CDR3 region: CASSPWTGGAVGANVLTF. For the CDR3, the DNA is TGTGCCAGCAGTCCCTGGACAGGGGGCGCGGTTGGGGCCAACGTCCTGACTTTC.

This clonotype has just a few counts. The CDR3 reads CASNKVDSEQFF. CDR3 in DNA: TGTGCCAGCAACAAAGTGGACTCTGAGCAGTTCTTC. This chain uses TRBV7-9 with TRBJ2-1; TRBD2 is a possible D gene (5 bases). The CDR3 has 12 amino acids. V was pared by 7 bases and J by 9 bases, with 13 bases between. Looked up from germline, CDR1 is SEHNR and CDR2 is FQNEAQ (reference sequence). Drawing the rest from reference TRBV7-9 and TRBJ2-1, the complete variable domain is DTGVSQNPRHKITKRGQNVTFRCDPISEHNRLYWYRQTLGQGPEFLTYFQNEAQLEKSRLLSDRFSAERPKGSFSTLEIQRTEQGDSAMYLCASNKVDSEQFFGPGTRLTVL.

V usage is TRBV29-1 and J usage is TRBJ2-3; possible D gene TRBD1, 6 bases. V was shortened by 0 bases and J by 1 base, with 14 bases between the two germline ends. Germline CDR1 and CDR2: SQVTM and ANQGSEA. The CDR3 has 16 residues. The CDR3 DNA sequence: TGCAGCGTTGAAGATGGGACAACCCTAGGCACAGATACGCAGTATTTT. This gives the protein CSVEDGTTLGTDTQYF.

There are a few counts of this clonotype. The chain combines TRBV9 with TRBJ2-1, with 9 bases aligning to TRBD2. Per germline, CDR1 SGDLS and CDR2 YYNGEE. This CDR3 contains 18 residues. With 0 bases clipped from V and 0 bases from J, the junction kept 7 bases outside the gene matches. The CDR3 protein is CASSVDPSGASSYNEQFF. The CDR3 coding sequence is TGTGCCAGCAGCGTAGATCCTAGCGGGGCTAGCTCCTACAATGAGCAGTTCTTC.

This clonotype was counted a few times. The gene calls are TRBV7-4 and TRBJ1-6; D not resolved. The CDR3 length is 14 residues. V was clipped by 3 bases and J by 8 bases, with 11 bases between them. Germline V gives CDR1 SGHVT, CDR2 SQSDAQ. The CDR3 DNA reads as TGTGCCAGCAGCTTTGGGTTGTCCGATTCACCCCTCCACTTT. Translated, it gives CASSFGLSDSPLHF.

This clonotype was recorded a few times. The chain employs TRBV18 and TRBJ2-1, with D uncertain. The CDR3 runs 15 residues. CDR1 is KGHSH and CDR2 is LQKENI in the germline V gene. The V end was cut by 5 bases, the J end by 3 bases, with 14 bases between. CDR3 amino acids: CASSTFDGDYNEQFF. As DNA, the CDR3 is TGTGCCAGCTCAACATTCGACGGAGACTACAATGAGCAGTTCTTC.

V is TRBV5-1 and J is TRBJ1-5, with D perhaps TRBD1 (6 bases). Germline V gives CDR1 SGHRS, CDR2 YFSETQ. CDR3 size: 15 residues. Trimming removed 3 bases from V and 4 bases from J, with 14 bases in between. The CDR3: CASSWGGARNQPQHF. CDR3 nucleotides: TGCGCCAGCAGCTGGGGGGGGGCGCGGAATCAGCCCCAGCATTTT.

The genes are TRBV10-3 and TRBJ2-1, with 13 bases lining up with TRBD2. Trimming took 8 bases from V and 9 from J; bases not matched to a gene: 7. The CDR3 has 14 residues. The germline V gene has CDR1 ENHRY and CDR2 SYGVKD. CDR3 DNA: TGTGCCATCCAAGGACTAGCGGGAGTCGGTGAGCAGTTCTTC. This gives the protein CAIQGLAGVGEQFF.

The chain recombines TRBV20-1 with TRBJ2-1; a possible D gene is TRBD2 (6 bases). V was pared by 6 bases and J by 6 bases, with 18 bases between. Germline V CDR1 and CDR2: DFQATT, SNEGSKA (reference sequence). The CDR3 is 14 amino acids. DNA for the CDR3: TGCAGTGCCGCCATTAGCGGCAAGTTCAATGAGCAGTTCTTC. Residues: CSAAISGKFNEQFF.

The chain is built from TRBV4-1 and TRBJ2-7; no reliable D call. Trimming took off 1 base at V and 0 bases at J, with 10 bases between the two ends. Germline CDR1 reads MGHRA; CDR2 reads YSYEKL. This CDR3 has 15 amino acids. Here the CDR3 reads CASSQGTDGSYEQYF. The CDR3 DNA reads as TGCGCCAGCAGCCAAGGGACGGACGGCTCCTACGAGCAGTACTTC.

The chain uses TRBV6-5 and TRBJ2-1; 11 bases match TRBD2. The CDR3 consists of 14 residues. After removal of 6 bases from V and 8 bases from J, the junction contained 6 bases not matched to a gene. From germline, CDR1 is MNHEY and CDR2 SVGAGI. The chain's CDR3 is CASRPGLADHEQFF. The CDR3 nucleotides are TGTGCCAGCAGGCCGGGACTAGCGGACCATGAGCAGTTCTTC.

This clonotype has a count of ten or more. This chain connects TRBV5-1 to TRBJ2-1; D not certain. This CDR3 is built from 14 residues. Germline CDR1 and CDR2: SGHRS and YFSETQ. Between the trimmed V and J ends, which lost 2 bases and 1 base, there was a span of 7 bases. CDR3 loop: CASSLSNSYNEQFF. Here the CDR3 DNA reads TGCGCCAGCAGCTTAAGCAATTCCTACAATGAGCAGTTCTTC.

Only a few counts were recorded for this clonotype. This chain links TRBV5-4 with TRBJ2-4; D possibly corresponds to TRBD2 (5 bases). The CDR3 consists of 15 residues. V was trimmed by 4 bases and J by 7 bases, leaving 18 bases between them. Germline CDR1 is SGHNT and CDR2 is YYREEE (reference sequence). The CDR3 coding sequence is TGTGCCAGCAGCGCCGGACTGGGAAAGGTCAACATTCAGTACTTC. It encodes CASSAGLGKVNIQYF.

The sample holds a few counts of this clonotype. This rearrangement joins TRBV4-3 to TRBJ2-7; D might be TRBD1 or TRBD2, each matching 6 bases. Trimming took off 1 base at V and 2 bases at J, with 15 bases between the two ends. CDR1 is LGHNA and CDR2 is YSLEER in the germline V gene. This CDR3 comprises 16 residues. CDR3 in amino acids: CASSQVGGRETYEQYF. DNA of the CDR3: TGCGCCAGCAGCCAAGTGGGGGGCCGGGAGACCTACGAGCAGTACTTC.